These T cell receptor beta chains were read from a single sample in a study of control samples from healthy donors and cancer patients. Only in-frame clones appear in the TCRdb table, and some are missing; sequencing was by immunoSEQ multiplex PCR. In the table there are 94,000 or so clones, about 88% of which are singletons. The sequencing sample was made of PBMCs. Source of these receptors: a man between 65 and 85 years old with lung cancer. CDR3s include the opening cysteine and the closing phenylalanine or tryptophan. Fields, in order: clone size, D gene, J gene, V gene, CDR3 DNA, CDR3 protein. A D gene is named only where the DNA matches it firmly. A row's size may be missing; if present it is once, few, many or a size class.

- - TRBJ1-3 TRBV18 TGTGCCAGCTCACCTTCGGGGGACCCCGGAAACACCATATATTTT CASSPSGDPGNTIYF
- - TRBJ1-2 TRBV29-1 TGCATTATCGACACCCCTAACTATGGCTACACCTTC CIIDTPNYGYTF
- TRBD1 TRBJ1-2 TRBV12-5 TGTGCTAGTGGTTTGGTAGTCGCACCGGGACAGGGTCACTATGGCTACACCTTC CASGLVVAPGQGHYGYTF
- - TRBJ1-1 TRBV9 TGTGCCAGCAGCGAGATGGGGCAGGGTGGAACTGAAGCTTTCTTT CASSEMGQGGTEAFF
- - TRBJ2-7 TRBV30 TGTGCCTGGAGTAGACAATACGAGCAGTACTTC CAWSRQYEQYF
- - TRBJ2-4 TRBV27 TGTGCCAGCAGTTTCGGGGGTCCCAAAAACATTCAGTACTTC CASSFGGPKNIQYF
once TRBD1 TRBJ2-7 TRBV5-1 TGCGCCAGCATGGAGGACAGGGGGTTCTACGAGCAGTACTTC CASMEDRGFYEQYF
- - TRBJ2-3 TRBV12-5 TGTGCTAGTGGTTTGGACCTCGCAGATACGCAGTATTTT CASGLDLADTQYF
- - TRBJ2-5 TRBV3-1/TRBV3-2 TGTGCCAGCAGCCCCCGACAGGCCGTAGGGACCCAGTACTTC CASSPRQAVGTQYF
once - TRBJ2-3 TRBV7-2 TGTGCCAGCAGCTTTAGCGTCACAGATACGCAGTATTTT CASSFSVTDTQYF
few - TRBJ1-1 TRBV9 TGTGCCAGCAGCAAGTCCGGGGGCACTGAAGCTTTCTTT CASSKSGGTEAFF
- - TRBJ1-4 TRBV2 TGTGCCAGCAGTTTACAGGCGCCGCGTACTCTTAATGAAAAACTGTTTTTT CASSLQAPRTLNEKLFF
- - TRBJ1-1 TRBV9 TGTGCCAGCAACGATATTCCACAGGAGGCTTCTGAAGCTTTCTTT CASNDIPQEASEAFF
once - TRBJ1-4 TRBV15 TGTGCCACCAGCAGAGGTGCCCCCGGGACCGCCAATGAAAAACTGTTTTTT CATSRGAPGTANEKLFF
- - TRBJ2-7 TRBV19 TGTGCCAGTAGTATTGCCGATGACGAATCCTACGAGCAGTACTTC CASSIADDESYEQYF
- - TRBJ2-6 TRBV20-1 TGCAGTGCTAGTGCTGGGGCCAACGTCCTGACTTTC CSASAGANVLTF
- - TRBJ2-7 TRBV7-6 TGTGCCAGCAGCTTTGACCTAAGGCAGGGTCGATACTACGAGCAGTACTTC CASSFDLRQGRYYEQYF
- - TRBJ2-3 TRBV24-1 TGTGCCACTAAAGATGGGGGGGGCAGAGATACGCAGTATTTT CATKDGGGRDTQYF
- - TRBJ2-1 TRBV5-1 TGCGCCAGCAGCCGCGGGGACGGATTAGCTTACAATGAGCAGTTCTTC CASSRGDGLAYNEQFF
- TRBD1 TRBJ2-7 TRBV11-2 TGTGCCAGCACCCGGACAGGGCTACCCTACGAGCAGTACTTC CASTRTGLPYEQYF
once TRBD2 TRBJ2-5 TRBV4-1 TGCGCCAGCAGCCAAGCCGGAGGGGGACTAGCGGGGGAAGAGACCCAGTACTTC CASSQAGGGLAGEETQYF
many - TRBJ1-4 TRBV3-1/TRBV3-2 TGTGCCAGCAGCCCCAAACGACTGGGTGAAAAACTGTTTTTT CASSPKRLGEKLFF
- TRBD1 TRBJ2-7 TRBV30 TGTGCCTGGAACAGGGGGCAAGGCGAGCAGTACTTC CAWNRGQGEQYF
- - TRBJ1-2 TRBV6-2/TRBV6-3 TGTGCCAGCAGTAGAGGCACATTTAACTATGGCTACACCTTC CASSRGTFNYGYTF
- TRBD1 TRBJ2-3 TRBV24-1 TGTGCCTCCGGTGGGACAGGAGGTCAAGATACGCAGTATTTT CASGGTGGQDTQYF
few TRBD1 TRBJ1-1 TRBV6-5 TGTGCCAGCTTAAGGGGGCACAAAGCTTTCTTT CASLRGHKAFF
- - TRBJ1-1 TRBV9 TGTGCCAGCAGCGTCGGAGTAGGGGTCAACACTGAAGCTTTCTTT CASSVGVGVNTEAFF
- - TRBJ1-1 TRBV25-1 TGTGCCAGCAGTGACCGCGGGGGGATGAACACTGAAGCTTTCTTT CASSDRGGMNTEAFF
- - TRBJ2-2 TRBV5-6 TGTGCCAGCAGCTTCAGGGGTACCGGGGAGCTGTTTTTT CASSFRGTGELFF
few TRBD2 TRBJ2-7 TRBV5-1 TGCGCCAGCAGCTTCTTAGCGGGGGGGGCCTACGAGCAGTACTTC CASSFLAGGAYEQYF
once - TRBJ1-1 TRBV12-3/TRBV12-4 TGTGCCAGCAGGGACGGTCAGGACACTGAAGCTTTCTTT CASRDGQDTEAFF
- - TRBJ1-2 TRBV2 TGTGCCAGCAGTGGAAGGACGTGGGGATGGGATGGCTACACCTTC CASSGRTWGWDGYTF
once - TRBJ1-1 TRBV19 TGTGCCACTCAGGGGCCCGGGCTCTACACTGAAGCTTTCTTT CATQGPGLYTEAFF
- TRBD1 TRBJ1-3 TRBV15 TGTGCCACCAGCAGAGAGCCGACAGGGGACGGAAACACCATATATTTT CATSREPTGDGNTIYF
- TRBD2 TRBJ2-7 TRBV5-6 TGTGCCAGCAGCCCCGGACTAGCGGGGCTGTACGAGCAGTACTTC CASSPGLAGLYEQYF
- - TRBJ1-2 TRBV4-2 TGTGCCAGCAGCCTTGCCAACTATGGCTACACCTTC CASSLANYGYTF
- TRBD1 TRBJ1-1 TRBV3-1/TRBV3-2 TGTGCCAGCAGCCCCTGGGGGGACAGGGGGGGCACTGAAGCTTTCTTT CASSPWGDRGGTEAFF
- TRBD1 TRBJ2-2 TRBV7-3 TGTGCCAGCAGGACAGGGCCAGGGTCCACCGGGGAGCTGTTTTTT CASRTGPGSTGELFF
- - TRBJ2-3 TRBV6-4 TGTGCCAGCAGTGACCCTTTCACAGATACGCAGTATTTT CASSDPFTDTQYF
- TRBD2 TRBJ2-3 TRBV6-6 TGTGCCAGCTATTCGGGGACTACTAGCACAGATACGCAGTATTTT CASYSGTTSTDTQYF
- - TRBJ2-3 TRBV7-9 TGTGCCAGCAGCCCAAGGCCCGTCACTAGCACAGATACGCAGTATTTT CASSPRPVTSTDTQYF
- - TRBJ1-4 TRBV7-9 TGTGCCAGCAGCTCCCGGGATAATGAAAAACTGTTTTTT CASSSRDNEKLFF